Reported below is one T cell receptor (beta chain). This CDR3 is built from 17 residues. The data were obtained in a study of blood T cell repertoires in COVID-19. Profiled with immunoSEQ multiplex PCR; TCRdb holds only in-frame clones, not every one. The sample yields some 250,000 clones, around 83% seen once. Sequences were obtained from peripheral blood. This clonotype originated in a woman older than 75 with acute or convalescent COVID-19. This chain connects TRBV21-1 to TRBJ1-5; the listed D gene, TRBD1, was not tested against the DNA. TRBV21-1 is annotated as a pseudogene. This CDR3 is CASTAPDKQGADQPQHF. In nucleotides, the CDR3 is TGTGCCAGCACCGCTCCCGATAAACAGGGTGCCGATCAGCCCCAGCATTTT.